The T cell receptor (beta chain) under discussion was sequenced for a study of breast tumors, draining lymph nodes, adjacent tissues. Study-level points and caveats: That most tumor T cells come from lymph nodes remained unproven.

Breast cancer patients provided tissue from their axillary draining lymph nodes. This clonotype was detected many times. Antigen unknown. TCRdb reprocessed the multiplex PCR reads via MiXCR and lists one record per CDR3 protein. The sample includes some 170,000 distinct CDR3 sequences, 25% to 40% of them seen just once. This receptor was obtained from a female donor with breast cancer. Some clones in this sample may be carry-over from other donors' samples. The sequenced sample was axillary lymph node tissue.

CDR3 nucleotides: TGTGCCAGCTCAGTCGGTTCTAATGAAAAACTGTTTTTT. Translation: CASSVGSNEKLFF. The chain links TRBV7-8 to TRBJ1-4; D remains ambiguous. The CDR3 contains 13 residues. Germline assignment: CDR1 SGHVS and CDR2 FQNEAQ. The V end lost 8 bases, the J end lost 3 bases, and 10 bases lay between the germline ends.